This TCR beta chain was observed in a study of blood T cell repertoires in COVID-19. Study-level information: Acute-phase and convalescent COVID-19 samples originated in the United States, Italy and Spain. PBMCs, B-cell-depleted T cells, or T cells provided the cDNA or gDNA that made up the material.

The authors' processing: Amplifying reference gene primers gave estimates of nucleated cell counts. Here immunoSEQ multiplex PCR was the method, and the copy in TCRdb shows in-frame clones only, minus some. V, J and clone size were drawn from that table, and D and trimming were deduced from the DNA. The top ten hold 8.5% to 10% of the sample, which has 68,000 or so clones, approximately 80% seen once. The germline V gene has CDR1 LNHDA and CDR2 SQIVND (reference sequence). This CDR3 has 14 amino acids. Trimming took off 5 bases at V and 1 base at J, with 11 bases between the two ends. The V and J genes are TRBV19 and TRBJ2-5, with D maybe TRBD1 (6 bases). Sequencing was performed on peripheral blood. The clonotype comes from a woman aged 50 to 60 with acute or convalescent COVID-19. CDR3 amino acids: CASSVQGGQETQYF. The CDR3 region has the DNA TGTGCCAGTAGTGTACAGGGCGGCCAAGAGACCCAGTACTTC.